One and the same sample provided the 19 T cell receptor beta chains below, sequenced in a study of T cells in Graves' hyperthyroidism and ophthalmopathy. The source material, RNA transcripts, was used to amplify TCR beta CDR3 regions. Using the HTBI primer set, a first-round RT-PCR was run on the TCR CDR3. TCRdb fed the multiplex PCR reads into MiXCR, producing one record per CDR3 protein. The sample consists of approximately 400,000 distinct CDR3 sequences, less than 15% of them appearing once. Sequences were obtained from blood. The receptors here all came from a man in his thirties or forties with Graves' hyperthyroidism that later progressed to Graves' ophthalmopathy.

This clonotype was observed at least ten times. V usage is TRBV19 and J usage is TRBJ1-1, with a tentative D call TRBD1 (5 bases). The germline V gene has CDR1 LNHDA and CDR2 SQIVND (reference sequence). Trimming left V 4 bases short and J 0 bases short, with 15 bases between. CDR3 size: 16 residues. The CDR3 sequence: CASSNRGRKLNTEAFF. In DNA form, the CDR3 reads TGTGCCAGTAGTAATCGGGGGAGAAAATTGAACACTGAAGCTTTCTTT. The full variable domain, with the rest looked up from reference TRBV19 and TRBJ1-1, is DGGITQSPKYLFRKEGQNVTLSCEQNLNHDAMYWYRQDPGQGLRLIYYSQIVNDFQKGDIAEGYSVSREKKESFPLTVTSAQKNPTAFYLCASSNRGRKLNTEAFFGQGTRLTVV.

This clonotype was seen ten or more times. The chain recombines TRBV19 with TRBJ2-7, with D possibly being TRBD1 (6 bases). With 5 bases removed from V and 2 bases from J, the gap between germline ends came to 16 bases. The CDR3 is 15 residues long. From germline, CDR1 is LNHDA and CDR2 SQIVND (reference sequence). In DNA form, the CDR3 reads TGTGCCAGTAGTCCCAGGCAGGGGATTGCCTACGAGCAGTACTTC. Translation gives CASSPRQGIAYEQYF.

The chain employs TRBV5-1 and TRBJ1-2, with TRBD1 matching 7 bases. Germline V gene lookup returns CDR1 SGHRS and CDR2 YFSETQ. There are 17 residues in the CDR3. J gave up 2 bases and V 0 bases, and 10 bases lay outside the gene matches. In DNA form, the CDR3 reads TGCGCCAGCAGCTTGGATCCCGCTCGACAGGGAAACTATGGCTACACCTTC. Translated: CASSLDPARQGNYGYTF.

This clonotype was counted a few times. The chain recombines TRBV5-1 with TRBJ2-5, with D possibly being TRBD2 (6 bases). CDR3 length: 13 amino acids. Germline V gene sequence: CDR1 SGHRS, CDR2 YFSETQ. Trimming removed 4 bases from V and 2 bases from J, with 9 bases in between. CDR3 coding DNA: TGCGCCAGCAGCGCCGGGACTCAAGAGACCCAGTACTTC. Encoded protein: CASSAGTQETQYF.

There are many counts of this clonotype. This sequence joins TRBV12-3 or TRBV12-4 and TRBJ1-5; D remains unclear. The V gene lost 1 base and the J gene lost 2 bases, with 9 bases spanning the gap. CDR3 size: 15 residues. The CDR3 loop reads CASSLVDSGNQPQHF. CDR3 nucleotides: TGTGCCAGCAGTTTAGTGGACTCCGGCAATCAGCCCCAGCATTTT.

There are a few counts of this clonotype. The rearrangement joins TRBV24-1 to TRBJ2-2; D might be TRBD1 (5 bases). The CDR3 is made up of 14 amino acids. The V gene's germline CDR1 is KGHDR and CDR2 SFDVKD. V was trimmed by 12 bases and J by 5 bases, leaving 18 bases between them. For the CDR3, the DNA is TGTGCCCCCTCGGCGGCAGGGCGAACCGGGGAGCTGTTTTTT. Translated: CAPSAAGRTGELFF.

This clonotype was found many times. The chain joins TRBV27 to TRBJ1-1; 8 nucleotides line up with TRBD1. V was clipped by 5 bases and J by 1 base; unmatched bases: 9. The germline gives CDR1 MNHEY, CDR2 SMNVEV (reference sequence). CDR3 length: 16 residues. CDR3 in DNA: TGTGCCAGCAGTCCGACAGGGGAAACGGCGAACACTGAAGCTTTCTTT. Protein product: CASSPTGETANTEAFF.

This clonotype was picked up many times. The chain recombines TRBV5-5 with TRBJ2-3, with 10 bases lining up with TRBD1. This CDR3 spans 17 amino acids. Trimming took 2 bases from V and 6 from J; bases not matched to a gene: 12. The germline V gene encodes CDR1 SGHKS and CDR2 YYEKEE (reference sequence). CDR3 sequence (DNA): TGTGCCAGCAGCTTTTCCCTGACAGGGGGCGGTTCTGATACGCAGTATTTT. Translation gives CASSFSLTGGGSDTQYF.

In regard to this clonotype: A junction boundary mismatches the germline segment, possibly from a read error. V gene TRBV6-1 combines with J gene TRBJ2-1, with 9 bases aligning to TRBD1. CDR3 length: 13 residues. CDR1 and CDR2 (germline): MNHNS, SASEGT. CDR3 protein: CAILEQLDRGWVF. Written as DNA, the CDR3 is TGTGCCATCCTGGAACAACTGGACAGGGGTTGGGTCTTC.

The sample holds many counts of this clonotype. This chain connects TRBV20-1 to TRBJ1-1, with D perhaps TRBD1 (5 bases). Germline values: CDR1 DFQATT, CDR2 SNEGSKA (reference sequence). The CDR3 is 15 residues long. The V end was cut by 0 bases, the J end by 4 bases, with 15 bases between. CDR3 coding DNA: TGCAGTGCTAGAGATCTGGGGGGTAGCGGCACTGAAGCTTTCTTT. It codes for CSARDLGGSGTEAFF.

The chain uses TRBV18 and TRBJ2-3; D is undetermined. The V and J ends lost 1 base and 6 bases respectively, with 11 bases between them. This CDR3 comprises 14 residues. Germline V gene data show CDR1 as KGHSH and CDR2 as LQKENI. CDR3 sequence: CASSPRMEGDTQYF. In nucleotides, the CDR3 is TGTGCCAGCTCACCACGCATGGAAGGTGATACGCAGTATTTT.

The table lists this clonotype with a few counts. CDR3 region: CASSQAITGVKAFF. The CDR3 DNA reads as TGCGCCAGCAGCCAAGCTATAACGGGGGTCAAAGCTTTCTTT. The genes are TRBV4-1 and TRBJ1-1, with D possibly TRBD1 on 5 matching bases. The CDR3 contains 14 residues. V gave up 1 base and J gave up 9 bases, with 15 bases separating them. The germline CDR1 and CDR2 sequences are MGHRA and YSYEKL.

The chain recombines TRBV28 with TRBJ2-7; perhaps TRBD1 as D (6 bases). The CDR3 spans 16 residues. The germline V gene has CDR1 MDHEN and CDR2 SYDVKM. The V gene lost 7 bases and the J gene lost 3 bases, with 22 bases spanning the gap. CDR3 amino acids: CASKETGFVTDYEQYF. The CDR3 bases are TGTGCCAGCAAGGAGACAGGTTTCGTTACGGACTACGAGCAGTACTTC.

This clonotype appeared a few times. The gene calls are TRBV5-1 and TRBJ2-1; TRBD1 agrees at 10 bases. This CDR3 is built from 15 residues. V trimming: 0 bases; J trimming: 5 bases; junction bases outside the gene matches: 2. CDR1 SGHRS and CDR2 YFSETQ come from the germline V gene. The CDR3 spells CASSLGQGANNEQFF. CDR3 in DNA: TGCGCCAGCAGCTTGGGACAGGGGGCCAACAATGAGCAGTTCTTC.

This clonotype was picked up many times. The chain recombines TRBV10-3 with TRBJ2-7, with D possibly TRBD1 on 7 matching bases. V lost 1 base, J lost 0 bases, and 16 bases lay in between. There are 17 residues in the CDR3. Germline V gene data show CDR1 as ENHRY and CDR2 as SYGVKD. CDR3 bases: TGTGCCATCAGTGAGTGGGGCGGGACAGCCTACTCCTACGAGCAGTACTTC. It encodes CAISEWGGTAYSYEQYF.

V gene TRBV28 combines with J gene TRBJ1-5; 8 bases are a match to TRBD1. The ends lost 2 bases at V and 6 bases at J; junction bases unmatched: 6. This CDR3 contains 15 residues. Germline CDR1 and CDR2: MDHEN and SYDVKM. The CDR3 DNA reads as TGTGCCAGCAGTTTAAGCGGACAGGGTATTCAGCCCCAGCATTTT. It specifies CASSLSGQGIQPQHF.

Ten or more counts support this clonotype. The rearrangement joins TRBV20-1 to TRBJ2-7, with unresolved D. There are 12 residues in the CDR3. Trimming left V 3 bases short and J 1 base short, with 7 bases between. Germline V gene data show CDR1 as DFQATT and CDR2 as SNEGSKA (reference sequence). This chain's CDR3 is CSASQESYEQYF. The CDR3 coding sequence is TGCAGTGCTAGTCAGGAGTCCTACGAGCAGTACTTC.

The chain is built from TRBV7-6 and TRBJ2-2; the D is unclear. CDR3 length equals 15 residues. The V end lost 4 bases, the J end lost 4 bases, and 13 bases lay between the germline ends. CDR1 SGHVS and CDR2 FNYEAQ come from the germline V gene. The CDR3 loop is CASSSVVGFTGELFF. DNA of the CDR3: TGTGCCAGCAGCTCCGTGGTGGGGTTCACCGGGGAGCTGTTTTTT. The full variable domain, its missing parts supplied by reference TRBV7-6 and TRBJ2-2, is GAGVSQSPRYKVTKRGQDVALRCDPISGHVSLYWYRQALGQGPEFLTYFNYEAQQDKSGLPNDRFSAERPEGSISTLTIQRTEQRDSAMYRCASSSVVGFTGELFFGEGSRLTVL.

This clonotype was seen a few times. The rearrangement joins TRBV9 to TRBJ1-2, with D unresolved. The CDR3 has 15 residues. Germline CDR1 reads SGDLS; CDR2 reads YYNGEE. The germline V and J ends were trimmed by 0 bases and 5 bases, with 14 bases remaining between them. Here the CDR3 reads CASSVDPPGPYGYTF. In DNA, the CDR3 is TGTGCCAGCAGCGTAGACCCGCCAGGCCCTTATGGCTACACCTTC.